This T cell receptor beta chain originates from a study of blood T cell repertoires in COVID-19. Study-wide context: The United States, Italy and Spain were the sources of the acute and convalescent COVID-19 samples. T cells, B-cell-depleted T cells, or PBMCs provided the cDNA or gDNA that served as material.

Trimming took 3 bases from V and 7 from J; bases not matched to a gene: 9. This CDR3 is built from 14 residues. CDR1 SGDLS and CDR2 YYNGEE come from the germline V gene. The study drew participants aged 18 to 89 years from around 24 US areas. Measured with immunoSEQ multiplex PCR; TCRdb has only the in-frame clones, and not every one. Of some 330,000 clones listed, 80% to 90% are singletons. Sequencing was performed on PBMCs or T cells enriched from blood (not recorded which). The chain couples TRBV9 to TRBJ1-1; 7 nucleotides match TRBD1. The sequence was obtained from a man aged 25-45 years who had recovered from COVID-19. CDR3 amino acids: CASSGTGVPDEAFF. As DNA, the CDR3 is TGTGCCAGCAGCGGAACAGGGGTTCCAGATGAAGCTTTCTTT.